Sequencing of this T cell receptor beta chain was carried out in a study of blood T cell repertoires in COVID-19. V shed 5 bases, J shed 6 bases, and the junction held 9 bases outside the gene matches. Germline lookup yields CDR1 SQVTM and CDR2 ANQGSEA. This CDR3 contains 14 residues. Clones were read by immunoSEQ multiplex PCR, and TCRdb kept only the in-frame ones, dropping some. The table lists hundreds of thousands of clones, around nine tenths of them singletons. The TCR comes from a woman aged 45-59 years who had recovered from COVID-19. This chain joins TRBV29-1 and TRBJ1-5; 8 bases agree with TRBD1. Sequenced input: PBMCs or T cells enriched from blood (not recorded which). The CDR3 sequence is CSVRQQGAGQPQHF. CDR3 DNA: TGCAGCGTTCGCCAGCAGGGGGCTGGTCAGCCCCAGCATTTT.